Listed below are T cell receptor beta chains from one sample, sequenced in a study of CD8+ T cells in alopecia areata. Measured with immunoSEQ multiplex PCR; TCRdb has only the in-frame clones, and not every one. The sample lists about 200,000 clones, more than 30% occurring once. Sequenced material: CD4+ T cells sorted from blood, taken at approximately week 30, from a patient treated with tofacitinib. The source is a human donor with alopecia areata. Each CDR3 is given with its conserved first and last residue. The order of the fields is CDR3 DNA, CDR3 protein, D gene, J gene, V gene, clone size. A D gene is named only where the DNA matches it firmly. Expanded clones are given a class, and other clones once, few, many or no size at all.

TGTGCCAGCAGAGATGACAGATCCAATCAGCCCCAGCATTTT | CASRDDRSNQPQHF | . | TRBJ1-5 | TRBV2 | .
TGCAGCGTTGAGGGACTAGCCTCCCACGAGCAGTACTTC | CSVEGLASHEQYF | TRBD2 | TRBJ2-7 | TRBV29-1 | few
TGTGCCAGCAGTGGAGACAGGGATGGCTACACCTTC | CASSGDRDGYTF | TRBD1 | TRBJ1-2 | TRBV6-1 | .
TGTGCCAGCAGCTTGTTATTGATGGGGGAAAGAACCTACGAGCAGTACTTC | CASSLLLMGERTYEQYF | . | TRBJ2-7 | TRBV5-4 | .
TGTGCCAGCAGCGGCAAAGGGCCCGAGCAGTACTTC | CASSGKGPEQYF | . | TRBJ2-7 | TRBV9 | .
TGTGCCTGGAGTGTACGGGCCCGAGGACTAGCGATAGGGTACAATGAGCAGTTCTTC | CAWSVRARGLAIGYNEQFF | TRBD2 | TRBJ2-1 | TRBV30 | .
TGTGCCAGTACGGACAGAACCACTAACTATGGCTACACCTTC | CASTDRTTNYGYTF | . | TRBJ1-2 | TRBV2 | .
TGTGCCAGTAGGGAGCAGGCTCGGAATCAGCCCCAGCATTTT | CASREQARNQPQHF | . | TRBJ1-5 | TRBV19 | .
TGTGCCAGCAGTGTGGTACAGCTCAACACCGGGGAGCTGTTTTTT | CASSVVQLNTGELFF | . | TRBJ2-2 | TRBV25-1 | .
TGTGCCAGCCAGGGAGGTCCGAACACTGAAGCTTTCTTT | CASQGGPNTEAFF | . | TRBJ1-1 | TRBV6-5 | .
TGCGCCAGCAGTCAAGGTGGGGGGCTGTGGCACAATGAGCAGTTCTTC | CASSQGGGLWHNEQFF | . | TRBJ2-1 | TRBV23-1 | .
TGTGCCTGGAGTGTCTACAATGAGCAGTTCTTC | CAWSVYNEQFF | . | TRBJ2-1 | TRBV30 | .
TGTGCCAGCAGCTTAGCCAGCTACGAGCAGTACTTC | CASSLASYEQYF | . | TRBJ2-7 | TRBV11-2 | .
TGTGCCAGCAGTTACCAGCCGGGATCCTCCACAGATACGCAGTATTTT | CASSYQPGSSTDTQYF | . | TRBJ2-3 | TRBV6-5 | .
TGTGCCAGCAGTGTACAGGGAGGGCCCAATGAGCAGTTCTTC | CASSVQGGPNEQFF | . | TRBJ2-1 | TRBV6-1 | many
TGTGCCTGGAGGACAGATCTCTACGAGCAGTACTTC | CAWRTDLYEQYF | . | TRBJ2-7 | TRBV30 | .
TGCAGCGCGGGCACTGAAGCTTTCTTT | CSAGTEAFF | . | TRBJ1-1 | TRBV29-1 | .
TGTGCCAGCAGTTTCGGCGGGACTAGTGTTAGGACTGAGCAGTTCTTC | CASSFGGTSVRTEQFF | TRBD2 | TRBJ2-1 | TRBV2 | .
TGTGCCAGCAGTCCCCTTGACAGTTTTAACACCGGGGAGCTGTTTTTT | CASSPLDSFNTGELFF | . | TRBJ2-2 | TRBV27 | .
TGTGCCAGCAGCTTCTTGGGGCACAACACCTACTCTGGGGCCAACGTCCTGACTTTC | CASSFLGHNTYSGANVLTF | . | TRBJ2-6 | TRBV7-8 | few
TGTGCCAGCAGCTTAGTCCCGGGAGCGGGGTACTCCTACAATGAGCAGTTCTTC | CASSLVPGAGYSYNEQFF | TRBD2 | TRBJ2-1 | TRBV7-8 | .
TGTGCCAGCAGCTTAACTAGCTACGAGACCCAGTACTTC | CASSLTSYETQYF | . | TRBJ2-5 | TRBV7-2 | .
TGTGCCAGCAGCCTCGGGGGTACGAACACCGGGGAGCTGTTTTTT | CASSLGGTNTGELFF | . | TRBJ2-2 | TRBV7-2 | .
TGTGCCAGCAGCCAAGAACCACTAGGTTCGGAGCAGTTCTTC | CASSQEPLGSEQFF | . | TRBJ2-1 | TRBV4-2 | .
TGTGCCAGCAGCTTACACGGACAATCGGCAGAGACCCAGTACTTC | CASSLHGQSAETQYF | . | TRBJ2-5 | TRBV7-9 | few